The rows below give T cell receptor beta chains drawn from one sample of a study of Graves' ophthalmopathy and Graves' hyperthyroidism. TCRdb recomputed calls from the multiplex PCR reads with MiXCR, one row per CDR3 protein. Of some 200,000 distinct CDR3 sequences in the sample, approximately 28% were seen once. Material for sequencing was peripheral blood. The receptor set was obtained from a man aged 50 to 59 with Graves' ophthalmopathy. The CDR3 runs from the conserved cysteine through the conserved F or W. Fields, in order: V gene, D gene, CDR3 length, J gene, clone size, CDR3 DNA, CDR3 protein. D genes are given only for firm matches. A row's size may be missing; if present it is once, few, many or a size class.

>TRBV5-1|.|14|TRBJ2-2|many
TGCGCCAGCAGTCCGGACGCTAACACCGGGGAGCTGTTTTTT
CASSPDANTGELFF
>TRBV28|TRBD1|15|TRBJ1-6|.
TGTGCCAGCAGTTCACTACAGGGGGCCTTTTCACCCCTCCACTTT
CASSSLQGAFSPLHF
>TRBV7-2|.|14|TRBJ1-5|.
TGTGCCAGCAGCTCCCGACAGCCGAATCAGCCCCAGCATTTT
CASSSRQPNQPQHF
>TRBV9|.|14|TRBJ2-7|many
TGTGCCAGCAGCGTACAAGATGGGACAAGCGAGCAGTACTTC
CASSVQDGTSEQYF
>TRBV4-1|.|15|TRBJ1-5|once
TGCGCCAGCAGCCAGTTTCCAGGGAGCAATCAGCCCCAGCATTTT
CASSQFPGSNQPQHF
>TRBV6-2/TRBV6-3|.|15|TRBJ1-6|.
TGTGCCAGCAGATTCCACAGGGATACCAATTCACCCCTCCACTTT
CASRFHRDTNSPLHF
>TRBV5-5|.|15|TRBJ2-7|many
TGTGCCAGCAGCCCCGCTCCGGGACGGCTACGAGAGCAGTACTTC
CASSPAPGRLREQYF
>TRBV15|.|15|TRBJ2-5|many
TGTGCCACCAGCAGAGAGGGCAACCCCGGAGAGACCCAGTACTTC
CATSREGNPGETQYF
>TRBV10-3|.|14|TRBJ2-7|many
TGTGCCATCAGTCAACCGACAGTAGCCTACGAGCAGTACTTC
CAISQPTVAYEQYF
>TRBV6-1|.|13|TRBJ2-7|many
TGTGCCAGCAGTGTTAACCGGGACTACGAGCAGTACTTC
CASSVNRDYEQYF
>TRBV2|.|13|TRBJ2-5|.
TGTGCCAGCACTGTTGGGTACGAAGAGACCCAGTACTTC
CASTVGYEETQYF
>TRBV6-5|.|18|TRBJ2-5|many
TGTGCCAGCAGTTACCATCCAAGGAGGGGGGGGAAGCAAGAGACCCAGTACTTC
CASSYHPRRGGKQETQYF
>TRBV11-2|.|16|TRBJ1-1|many
TGTGCCAGCAGCTTAGATCTGCACAGAGCTTACACTGAAGCTTTCTTT
CASSLDLHRAYTEAFF
>TRBV7-2|TRBD2|16|TRBJ2-7|many
TGTGCCAGCAGCTTACGGATTGGGACTAGCTCCTACGAGCAGTACTTC
CASSLRIGTSSYEQYF
>TRBV30|TRBD2|20|TRBJ2-4|.
TGTGCCTGGAGTGTACCCTGGGGACTAGCGGGAGCACTCGACAAAAACATTCAGTACTTC
CAWSVPWGLAGALDKNIQYF
>TRBV6-5|TRBD2|16|TRBJ2-7|many
TGTGCCAGCAGTTATACTCAGCGGGGCCCTCCCCGAGAGCAGTACTTC
CASSYTQRGPPREQYF
>TRBV11-2|.|17|TRBJ2-5|.
TGTGCCAGCAGCCCCGCCCCGCCAGGGATACTCCCCGAGACCCAGTACTTC
CASSPAPPGILPETQYF
>TRBV7-2|TRBD1|17|TRBJ1-6|few
TGTGCCAGCAGCCCGAGGATGACAGGGCCTGGGGATTCACCCCTCCACTTT
CASSPRMTGPGDSPLHF
>TRBV12-3/TRBV12-4|TRBD2|15|TRBJ2-7|.
TGTGCCAGCAGGCCCACGGGGGGGGCCTCCTACGAGCAGTACTTC
CASRPTGGASYEQYF
>TRBV3-1|.|12|TRBJ1-1|many
TGTGCCAGCAGCACCCGGAACACTGAAGCTTTCTTT
CASSTRNTEAFF
>TRBV20-1|.|15|TRBJ1-3|many
TGCAGTGCGCCGGACCTGACAGACTCTGGAAACACCATATATTTT
CSAPDLTDSGNTIYF
>TRBV7-2|.|14|TRBJ1-5|.
TGTGCCAGCAGCAAGGGGGGCCCGACCCAGCCCCAGCATTTT
CASSKGGPTQPQHF
>TRBV6-1|.|13|TRBJ1-1|.
TGTGCCAGCAGGCTTGAGGGGTACACTGAAGCTTTCTTT
CASRLEGYTEAFF
>TRBV6-5|.|14|TRBJ1-6|many
TGTGCCAGCAGTCCGGCTCCGCGTAATTCACCCCTCCACTTT
CASSPAPRNSPLHF
>TRBV7-9|.|16|TRBJ2-5|many
TGTGCCAGCAGCTTAGCGGGGGTCAGGGCCCAAGAGACCCAGTACTTC
CASSLAGVRAQETQYF
>TRBV20-1|TRBD2|15|TRBJ2-7|.
TGCAGTGCTACAGCTATCAGCGGGAGTTTCTACGAGCAGTACTTC
CSATAISGSFYEQYF
>TRBV10-3|TRBD1|16|TRBJ2-2|.
TGTGCCATCACTACCCCACAGGGGGCGAACACCGGGGAGCTGTTTTTT
CAITTPQGANTGELFF
>TRBV30|TRBD1|13|TRBJ1-2|many
TGTGCCTGGAGTGTACTACAGGGGTATGGCTACACCTTC
CAWSVLQGYGYTF
>TRBV28|.|14|TRBJ1-3|many
TGTGCCAGCAGCCCTAGGGGGAGAGGAAACACCATATATTTT
CASSPRGRGNTIYF
>TRBV4-3|.|13|TRBJ2-5|many
TGCGCCAGCAGCCAAGTAATAGAAGAGACCCAGTACTTC
CASSQVIEETQYF
>TRBV18|.|13|TRBJ2-7|many
TGTGCCAGCTCACCCTCCCGGGGGAGCGAGCAGTACTTC
CASSPSRGSEQYF
>TRBV12-3/TRBV12-4|.|15|TRBJ2-7|many
TGTGCCAGCAGTTTGAGGGGGGGACGGACCTACGAGCAGTACTTC
CASSLRGGRTYEQYF
>TRBV11-1|.|15|TRBJ1-1|few
TGTGCCAGCAGCAATAGTGGGCACGCCACGGTCGGAGCTTTCTTT
CASSNSGHATVGAFF
>TRBV20-1|.|14|TRBJ1-1|many
TGCAGTGCTAGAGTTCCCGGGGTACCCACTGAAGCTTTCTTT
CSARVPGVPTEAFF
>TRBV6-5|.|14|TRBJ1-6|many
TGTGCCAGCAGCCCCGACGGGGGGAATTCACCCCTCCACTTT
CASSPDGGNSPLHF
>TRBV15|.|14|TRBJ2-7|.
TGTGCCACCAGTGAGGACGAGCTTCTGTTCAAGCAGTACTTC
CATSEDELLFKQYF
>TRBV6-2/TRBV6-3|.|18|TRBJ1-5|many
TGTGCCAGCAGTAACTACCACCCGCCATCGGGCAAAAATCAGCCCCAGCATTTT
CASSNYHPPSGKNQPQHF
>TRBV11-2|.|15|TRBJ1-2|.
TGTGCCAGCAGCCCGGGACTGGTAGCTAACTATGGCTACACCTTC
CASSPGLVANYGYTF
>TRBV6-1|.|14|TRBJ1-2|few
TGTGCCAGCAGTGAAAACAGCTTCGGCTATGGCTACACCTTC
CASSENSFGYGYTF
>TRBV5-1|.|15|TRBJ1-1|many
TGCGCCAGCAGCTTGGCCCCCAGGGCCGACACTGAAGCTTTCTTT
CASSLAPRADTEAFF
>TRBV28|.|13|TRBJ2-7|many
TGTGCCAGCCTGGACCGCTACACCTACGAGCAGTACTTC
CASLDRYTYEQYF
>TRBV6-5|.|13|TRBJ1-1|.
TGTGCCAGCAGTTTTACAGTTGACACTGAAGCTTTCTTT
CASSFTVDTEAFF
>TRBV18|TRBD2|18|TRBJ2-2|many
TGTGCCAGCTCACCCGGACTAGCGGGAGTTCTGAACACCGGGGAGCTGTTTTTT
CASSPGLAGVLNTGELFF
>TRBV29-1|.|14|TRBJ2-7|.
TGCAGCGCGAGGAAGGACAGAGCCACCTACGAGCAGTACTTC
CSARKDRATYEQYF
>TRBV7-9|TRBD1|16|TRBJ1-2|many
TGTGCCAGCAGCCGACCAGGGGAAAGACAGGGGAATGGCTACACCTTC
CASSRPGERQGNGYTF
>TRBV18|.|17|TRBJ1-1|many
TGTGCCAGCTCACCAAGACTATCGGCCGAGGCCAACACTGAAGCTTTCTTT
CASSPRLSAEANTEAFF
>TRBV11-1|TRBD2|17|TRBJ2-5|.
TGTGCCAGCAGCTTAGCACAAGCGGGAGGGCCGATCGAGACCCAGTACTTC
CASSLAQAGGPIETQYF
>TRBV6-5|.|15|TRBJ2-7|many
TGTGCCAGCAGTTATGGAAGGGGGGGAGGCTACGAGCAGTACTTC
CASSYGRGGGYEQYF
>TRBV28|TRBD2|15|TRBJ2-7|many
TGTGCCAGCAGTCCTACTTTGACGGGAGGGCTAGAGCAGTACTTC
CASSPTLTGGLEQYF
>TRBV20-1|.|13|TRBJ2-7|many
TGCAGTGCTAGAGCCCCAGCGCGGTACGAGCAGTACTTC
CSARAPARYEQYF
>TRBV6-2/TRBV6-3|TRBD2|18|TRBJ2-2|many
TGTGCCAGCAGTTACCCCGGACTAGCGGGAGGTAACACCGGGGAGCTGTTTTTT
CASSYPGLAGGNTGELFF
>TRBV19|.|13|TRBJ1-2|many
TGTGCCAGTCGAGAGGCCGGGACGGTCGGCTACACCTTC
CASREAGTVGYTF
>TRBV6-2/TRBV6-3|.|14|TRBJ2-7|.
TGTGCCAGCAGTTTCCCAGGGCTCCCCTACGAGCAGTACTTC
CASSFPGLPYEQYF